The clone carrying this TCR beta chain showed up just a few times. Its antigen is as yet unknown. These data originate in a study of cytomegalovirus exposure and HLA in healthy donors. General study results and limits: In a later analysis, specific HLA alleles were associated with 15,000 to 20,000 TCR beta sequences at a 0.05 false discovery rate. As a later analysis showed, several of the most significant clusters appeared to be linked to common viral pathogens.

PCR employed 60 Vbeta and 13 Jbeta primers. The assay was immunoSEQ multiplex PCR, and TCRdb's table has in-frame clones only and misses some. Of tens of thousands of clones listed, about three quarters were seen once; the top ten hold about 4.6%. Trimming took 0 bases from V and 3 from J, leaving 12 bases between them. This CDR3 contains 16 residues. CDR1 and CDR2 (germline): LGHNA, YSLEER. The sample comprised PBMCs. This clonotype was obtained from a woman aged 40-49 years in good health and CMV-seropositive. The chain couples TRBV4-3 to TRBJ1-5, with D possibly matching TRBD1 (5 bases). In DNA form, the CDR3 reads TGCGCCAGCAGCCAAGATCTGTCAGGGTACAATCAGCCCCAGCATTTT. Translating it yields CASSQDLSGYNQPQHF.